This paragraph covers one T cell receptor (beta chain) sequence. From germline, CDR1 is SGHRS and CDR2 YFSETQ. There are 14 residues in the CDR3. V was cut by 0 bases and J by 5 bases, with 12 bases left in between. 5'RACE primed from the constant segment yielded TCR alpha and TCR beta cDNA libraries bearing sample barcodes and UMIs. TCRdb processed the 5' RACE reads anew with MiXCR; each CDR3 protein has one entry. The repertoire holds 550,000 to 700,000 distinct CDR3 sequences, with approximately 15% as singletons. The source of the sample is a study of T-cell memory formation after mild COVID-19. Study at large: In these data, TCR clusters were largely donor specific.

This sequence originates from an adult woman who had mild COVID-19 (a few samples of this study predate the infection). Cell type and time point are not known. Input material: PBMCs or a T cell subset sorted from them (not recorded which). This chain joins TRBV5-1 and TRBJ2-7; D perhaps matches TRBD1 (5 bases). For the CDR3, the DNA is TGCGCCAGCAGCTTGGGGTACCAGGGCGACGAGCAGTACTTC. Translating gives CASSLGYQGDEQYF.